The clone carrying this T cell receptor beta chain was picked up a small number of times. The entry originates in a study of blood T cell repertoires in COVID-19. On the study more broadly: Nucleic acid was either cDNA or gDNA, and it came from T cells, B-cell-depleted T cells, or PBMCs.

Germline CDR1 SGDLS, CDR2 YYNGEE. CDR3 length: 16 amino acids. The ends lost 0 bases at V and 1 base at J; junction bases unmatched: 4. Sequenced by immunoSEQ multiplex PCR; TCRdb stores in-frame clones only, minus some. The table has about 490,000 clones, approximately 85% seen once. The genes are TRBV9 and TRBJ2-7; 10 bases line up with TRBD1. This clonotype was sampled from a human donor in a cohort sampled during active COVID-19. What was sequenced was peripheral blood. CDR3 bases: TGTGCCAGCAGCGTAGGCGGGGACAGGGGTTCCTACGAGCAGTACTTC. Its translation: CASSVGGDRGSYEQYF.